This TCR beta chain came from a study of blood T cell repertoires in COVID-19. Background on the study: PBMCs, B-cell-depleted T cells, or T cells were the source of the cDNA or gDNA that made up the material.

Participants, about 18 to 90 years old, spanned fewer than 25 US areas. The ends were cut back, 5 bases at V and 4 bases at J, with 9 bases in the middle. Germline V gene sequence: CDR1 SNHLY, CDR2 FYNNEI. The CDR3 totals 12 residues. Original handling: For nucleated cells, counts were estimated from reference gene primer amplification. TCRdb's table, derived via immunoSEQ multiplex PCR, lists solely in-frame clones and lacks some. The V and J calls and the clone size are those of that table, but D and trimming were determined from the DNA. This sample has 220,000 or so clones, with 82% found just once.

The receptor was isolated from a woman aged 55-70 years who had recovered from COVID-19. Sequencing used PBMCs or T cells enriched from blood (not recorded which). This sequence joins TRBV2 and TRBJ2-7; unclear D gene. As DNA, the CDR3 is TGTGCCAGCAGTCCCCACAGATACGAGCAGTACTTC. Translation gives CASSPHRYEQYF.